The rows below give T cell receptor beta chains drawn from one sample of a study of cytomegalovirus exposure and HLA in healthy donors. This table comes from immunoSEQ multiplex PCR, and its TCRdb copy is limited to in-frame clones, with some not included. The profile shows under 300,000 clones, around 87% of them singletons. Material for sequencing was PBMCs. These receptors were obtained from a woman aged 18 to 35 in good health and CMV-seronegative. Both conserved end residues are part of each CDR3. The D gene is left open where the match is weak. Part of the rows lack a size; the others show once, few, many or a class for expanded clones.

TRBV28,-,TRBJ2-2,-,CASRRDTGELFF,TGTGCCAGCAGGCGGGACACCGGGGAGCTGTTTTTT
TRBV28,TRBD1,TRBJ2-7,-,CASSTGGAYEQYF,TGTGCCAGCAGTACAGGGGGCGCCTACGAGCAGTACTTC
TRBV7-3,TRBD2,TRBJ2-3,-,CASSISGGTDTQYF,TGTGCCAGCAGTATTAGCGGGGGCACAGATACGCAGTATTTT
TRBV10-1,-,TRBJ1-1,-,CASSVTPNTEAFF,TGCGCCAGCAGTGTTACACCGAACACTGAAGCTTTCTTT
TRBV19,-,TRBJ2-1,-,CASSIGRGGYNEQFF,TGTGCCAGTAGTATAGGTAGGGGGGGCTACAATGAGCAGTTCTTC
TRBV4-1,TRBD1,TRBJ2-2,-,CASSLGGQGTGELFF,TGCGCCAGCAGCCTTGGGGGACAGGGGACCGGGGAGCTGTTTTTT
TRBV29-1,TRBD1,TRBJ1-4,-,CSAKTGGDEKLFF,TGCAGCGCTAAGACAGGGGGTGATGAAAAACTGTTTTTT
TRBV7-2,TRBD2,TRBJ2-3,-,CASSRLAGMTDTQYF,TGTGCCAGCAGCAGGCTAGCGGGGATGACAGATACGCAGTATTTT
TRBV5-1,-,TRBJ1-6,-,CASSSRWTGNYNSPLHF,TGCGCCAGCAGCTCTAGATGGACGGGAAACTATAATTCACCCCTCCACTTT
TRBV5-1,-,TRBJ1-1,-,CASSLGGETEAFF,TGCGCCAGCAGCTTGGGCGGGGAAACTGAAGCTTTCTTT
TRBV7-8,-,TRBJ1-2,few,CASRPMAGPNYGYTF,TGTGCCAGCAGACCTATGGCGGGACCTAACTATGGCTACACCTTC
TRBV6-5,TRBD1,TRBJ2-3,-,CASSYSDRVSDTQYF,TGTGCCAGCAGTTACTCGGACAGGGTTTCAGATACGCAGTATTTT
TRBV7-7,-,TRBJ2-1,-,CASSPDWGESSYNEQFF,TGTGCTAGCAGTCCGGACTGGGGGGAGAGCTCCTACAATGAGCAGTTCTTC
TRBV5-5,TRBD1,TRBJ2-2,-,CASSSTGGDTGELFF,TGTGCCAGCAGCTCCACAGGGGGTGACACCGGGGAGCTGTTTTTT
TRBV27,TRBD1,TRBJ2-2,-,CASSLSLRGQIGELFF,TGTGCCAGCAGTTTATCCCTCAGGGGGCAAATCGGGGAGCTGTTTTTT
TRBV2,-,TRBJ2-1,-,CASSETGQNYNEQFF,TGTGCCAGCAGTGAGACGGGACAAAATTACAATGAGCAGTTCTTC
TRBV5-1,-,TRBJ1-6,few,CASSRTAPGDSPLHF,TGCGCCAGCAGCCGGACTGCACCGGGCGATTCACCCCTCCACTTT
TRBV7-9,TRBD2,TRBJ2-2,once,CASSRRRAGAGELFF,TGTGCCAGCAGCCGAAGAAGGGCGGGGGCCGGGGAGCTGTTTTTT
TRBV5-4,-,TRBJ1-1,-,CASSSYSNTEAFF,TGTGCCAGCAGCTCCTACAGTAACACTGAAGCTTTCTTT
TRBV6-5,TRBD1,TRBJ1-4,-,CASSYSEGARNEKLFF,TGTGCCAGCAGTTACTCGGAGGGGGCGCGAAATGAAAAACTGTTTTTT
TRBV28,-,TRBJ1-6,-,CASSLPRDSYNSPLHF,TGTGCCAGCAGTTTACCCAGGGACTCCTATAATTCACCCCTCCACTTT
TRBV6-6,-,TRBJ2-7,once,CASTPDWRRYEQYF,TGTGCCAGCACCCCGGACTGGAGACGCTACGAGCAGTACTTC
TRBV5-4,-,TRBJ1-4,-,CASSGTNEKLFF,TGTGCCAGCAGTGGCACTAATGAAAAACTGTTTTTT
TRBV2,-,TRBJ1-6,-,CASSEWVSGTYNSPLHF,TGTGCCAGCAGTGAATGGGTTTCGGGGACCTATAATTCACCCCTCCACTTT
TRBV27,-,TRBJ2-5,-,CASSPSRLQETQYF,TGTGCCAGCAGTCCTTCTAGGTTACAAGAGACCCAGTACTTC
TRBV25-1,-,TRBJ2-5,-,CASSSLAQETQYF,TGTGCCAGCAGTTCACTAGCCCAAGAGACCCAGTACTTC